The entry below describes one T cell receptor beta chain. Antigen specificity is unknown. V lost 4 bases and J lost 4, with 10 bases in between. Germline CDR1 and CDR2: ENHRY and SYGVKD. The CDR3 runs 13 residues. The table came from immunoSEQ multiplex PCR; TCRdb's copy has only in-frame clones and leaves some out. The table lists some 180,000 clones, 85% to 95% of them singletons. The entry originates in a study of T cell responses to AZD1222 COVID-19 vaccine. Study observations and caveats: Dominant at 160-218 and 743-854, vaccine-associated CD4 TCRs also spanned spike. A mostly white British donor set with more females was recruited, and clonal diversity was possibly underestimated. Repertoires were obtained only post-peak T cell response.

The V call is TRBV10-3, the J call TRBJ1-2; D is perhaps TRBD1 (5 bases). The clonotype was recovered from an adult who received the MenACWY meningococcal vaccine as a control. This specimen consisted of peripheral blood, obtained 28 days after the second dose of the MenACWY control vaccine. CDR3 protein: CAISAGAGYGYTF. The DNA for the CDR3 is TGTGCCATCAGTGCTGGGGCGGGCTATGGCTACACCTTC.